The rows below give T cell receptor beta chains drawn from one sample of a study of blood T cell repertoires in COVID-19. Only in-frame clones appear in the TCRdb table, and some are missing; sequencing was by immunoSEQ multiplex PCR. The table lists more than 300,000 clones, 90% of them singletons. The specimen sequenced was PBMCs or T cells enriched from blood (not recorded which). Receptors originate from a woman aged 30 to 39 who had been exposed to COVID-19. The CDR3 runs from the conserved cysteine through the conserved F or W. The order of the fields is clone size, J gene, V gene, D gene, CDR3 protein, CDR3 DNA. The D gene is left open where the match is weak. Not every row has a clone size; where given, it reads once, few, many or a size class.

abundance: .; j_gene: TRBJ2-1; v_gene: TRBV9; d_gene: .; CDR3aa: CASSARRVGGYNEQFF; CDR3nt: TGTGCCAGCAGCGCCCGTAGGGTGGGGGGTTACAATGAGCAGTTCTTC
abundance: .; j_gene: TRBJ2-7; v_gene: TRBV5-4; d_gene: TRBD2; CDR3aa: CASSSVASGEQYF; CDR3nt: TGTGCCAGCAGCTCGGTCGCTAGCGGCGAGCAGTACTTC
abundance: .; j_gene: TRBJ1-6; v_gene: TRBV19; d_gene: .; CDR3aa: CASSIAGTRRNSPLHF; CDR3nt: TGTGCCAGTAGTATAGCAGGCACCAGACGAAATTCACCCCTCCACTTT
abundance: .; j_gene: TRBJ2-5; v_gene: TRBV6-5; d_gene: .; CDR3aa: CASNSPQETQYF; CDR3nt: TGTGCCAGCAACTCGCCCCAAGAGACCCAGTACTTC
abundance: .; j_gene: TRBJ1-2; v_gene: TRBV6-5; d_gene: .; CDR3aa: CASPPGDYYGYTF; CDR3nt: TGTGCCAGCCCGCCGGGGGATTACTATGGCTACACCTTC
abundance: .; j_gene: TRBJ1-2; v_gene: TRBV4-3; d_gene: .; CDR3aa: CASSQEAGYGYTF; CDR3nt: TGCGCCAGCAGCCAAGAGGCAGGGTATGGCTACACCTTC
abundance: .; j_gene: TRBJ1-5; v_gene: TRBV5-1; d_gene: .; CDR3aa: CASSPGQSTQPQHF; CDR3nt: TGCGCCAGCAGCCCCGGACAGTCAACTCAGCCCCAGCATTTT
abundance: .; j_gene: TRBJ1-3; v_gene: TRBV11-1; d_gene: .; CDR3aa: CASSLDGNSGNTIYF; CDR3nt: TGTGCCAGCAGCTTAGACGGGAACTCTGGAAACACCATATATTTT
abundance: .; j_gene: TRBJ2-1; v_gene: TRBV5-1; d_gene: .; CDR3aa: CASSFHSVMSSYNEQFF; CDR3nt: TGCGCCAGCAGCTTCCATAGCGTAATGAGCTCCTACAATGAGCAGTTCTTC
abundance: .; j_gene: TRBJ2-7; v_gene: TRBV6-5; d_gene: .; CDR3aa: CASAGAHPYEQYF; CDR3nt: TGTGCCTCAGCAGGGGCCCATCCCTACGAGCAGTACTTC
abundance: .; j_gene: TRBJ2-7; v_gene: TRBV18; d_gene: .; CDR3aa: CASSPVGGRNNEQYF; CDR3nt: TGTGCCAGCTCACCAGTGGGGGGGCGGAATAACGAGCAGTACTTC
abundance: .; j_gene: TRBJ2-5; v_gene: TRBV19; d_gene: .; CDR3aa: CASRPVTGAWMGTQYF; CDR3nt: TGTGCCAGTAGGCCGGTGACTGGGGCTTGGATGGGGACCCAGTACTTC
abundance: once; j_gene: TRBJ1-2; v_gene: TRBV5-6; d_gene: .; CDR3aa: CASSLARGASGYTF; CDR3nt: TGTGCCAGCAGCTTGGCCCGGGGGGCGAGTGGCTACACCTTC
abundance: .; j_gene: TRBJ1-1; v_gene: TRBV7-2; d_gene: .; CDR3aa: CASSLDVWQGGTEAFF; CDR3nt: TGTGCCAGCAGCTTGGATGTCTGGCAGGGCGGCACTGAAGCTTTCTTT
abundance: .; j_gene: TRBJ2-2; v_gene: TRBV10-3; d_gene: .; CDR3aa: CAIRPSLSLDTGELFF; CDR3nt: TGTGCCATCAGACCATCCCTAAGTCTGGACACCGGGGAGCTGTTTTTT
abundance: .; j_gene: TRBJ2-5; v_gene: TRBV4-2; d_gene: .; CDR3aa: CASSQDRYSQETQYF; CDR3nt: TGTGCCAGCAGCCAAGATCGTTACAGCCAAGAGACCCAGTACTTC
abundance: .; j_gene: TRBJ1-6; v_gene: TRBV20-1; d_gene: .; CDR3aa: CSASVGGGNSPLHF; CDR3nt: TGCAGTGCTAGTGTTGGAGGTGGGAATTCACCCCTCCACTTT
abundance: .; j_gene: TRBJ2-7; v_gene: TRBV6-5; d_gene: TRBD1; CDR3aa: CASRRDRIAEQYF; CDR3nt: TGTGCCAGCCGCAGGGACAGGATCGCCGAGCAGTACTTC
abundance: .; j_gene: TRBJ2-1; v_gene: TRBV10-3; d_gene: .; CDR3aa: CAIGGSAKSYNEQFF; CDR3nt: TGTGCCATCGGAGGTAGCGCCAAATCGTACAATGAGCAGTTCTTC
abundance: .; j_gene: TRBJ1-5; v_gene: TRBV10-1; d_gene: .; CDR3aa: CASSEVLGARNQPQHF; CDR3nt: TGCGCCAGCAGTGAGGTGTTGGGGGCCAGAAATCAGCCCCAGCATTTT
abundance: .; j_gene: TRBJ1-2; v_gene: TRBV12-3/TRBV12-4; d_gene: TRBD1; CDR3aa: CASSLTGGYGYTF; CDR3nt: TGTGCCAGCAGTCTGACAGGGGGCTATGGCTACACCTTC
abundance: .; j_gene: TRBJ1-2; v_gene: TRBV6-5; d_gene: .; CDR3aa: CASRWQAYGYTF; CDR3nt: TGTGCCAGCAGGTGGCAGGCCTATGGCTACACCTTC
abundance: .; j_gene: TRBJ1-5; v_gene: TRBV2; d_gene: TRBD1; CDR3aa: CASTPDRGRVQPQHF; CDR3nt: TGTGCCAGCACTCCAGACAGGGGGCGGGTTCAGCCCCAGCATTTT
abundance: .; j_gene: TRBJ1-6; v_gene: TRBV18; d_gene: .; CDR3aa: CASSPSMRAGNSPLHF; CDR3nt: TGTGCCAGCTCACCCTCTATGAGGGCGGGCAATTCACCCCTCCACTTT
abundance: .; j_gene: TRBJ1-2; v_gene: TRBV6-5; d_gene: .; CDR3aa: CASSYSPGLGYGYTF; CDR3nt: TGTGCCAGCAGTTACTCGCCAGGGCTGGGCTATGGCTACACCTTC
abundance: once; j_gene: TRBJ2-1; v_gene: TRBV7-2; d_gene: TRBD2; CDR3aa: CASSLATAGGWSSYNEQFF; CDR3nt: TGTGCCAGCAGCTTAGCGACGGCGGGGGGCTGGAGCTCCTACAATGAGCAGTTCTTC
abundance: .; j_gene: TRBJ1-2; v_gene: TRBV5-1; d_gene: TRBD1; CDR3aa: CASSLSGGTGLRYTF; CDR3nt: TGCGCCAGCAGCCTGAGTGGCGGGACAGGGCTTCGCTACACCTTC
abundance: .; j_gene: TRBJ1-2; v_gene: TRBV18; d_gene: TRBD1; CDR3aa: CASSPSGVGQGTGYTF; CDR3nt: TGTGCCAGCTCACCAAGTGGGGTCGGACAGGGAACTGGCTACACCTTC
abundance: .; j_gene: TRBJ1-1; v_gene: TRBV18; d_gene: TRBD1; CDR3aa: CASSPRDRDYTEAFF; CDR3nt: TGTGCCAGCTCACCACGGGACAGGGATTACACTGAAGCTTTCTTT
abundance: once; j_gene: TRBJ2-7; v_gene: TRBV27; d_gene: .; CDR3aa: CASSRRGNLYEQYF; CDR3nt: TGTGCCAGCAGCCGCCGGGGAAATCTTTACGAGCAGTACTTC
abundance: .; j_gene: TRBJ1-4; v_gene: TRBV7-9; d_gene: .; CDR3aa: CASSFTPTNEKLFF; CDR3nt: TGTGCCAGCAGCTTCACTCCAACTAATGAAAAACTGTTTTTT
abundance: many; j_gene: TRBJ1-3; v_gene: TRBV7-9; d_gene: .; CDR3aa: CASSESGVRTGNTIYF; CDR3nt: TGTGCCAGCAGCGAATCAGGGGTCCGTACTGGAAACACCATATATTTT
abundance: .; j_gene: TRBJ1-1; v_gene: TRBV4-1; d_gene: .; CDR3aa: CASSQPLPGAEAFF; CDR3nt: TGCGCCAGCAGCCAACCCCTTCCAGGGGCTGAAGCTTTCTTT
abundance: .; j_gene: TRBJ2-1; v_gene: TRBV11-1; d_gene: TRBD1; CDR3aa: CASSLAGGTGYLEQFF; CDR3nt: TGTGCCAGCAGCTTAGCGGGGGGGACAGGGTATCTTGAGCAGTTCTTC
abundance: .; j_gene: TRBJ2-5; v_gene: TRBV7-2; d_gene: TRBD1; CDR3aa: CASSLAQNRGRPGTQYF; CDR3nt: TGTGCCAGCAGCTTAGCGCAAAACAGGGGGCGCCCCGGGACCCAGTACTTC
abundance: .; j_gene: TRBJ2-1; v_gene: TRBV4-2; d_gene: .; CDR3aa: CASSQDPLSAYNEQFF; CDR3nt: TGTGCCAGCAGCCAAGATCCCCTTTCGGCCTACAATGAGCAGTTCTTC
abundance: .; j_gene: TRBJ1-2; v_gene: TRBV7-2; d_gene: .; CDR3aa: CASSPQTGRANYGYTF; CDR3nt: TGTGCCAGCAGCCCCCAGACAGGCCGAGCTAACTATGGCTACACCTTC
abundance: .; j_gene: TRBJ2-5; v_gene: TRBV6-1; d_gene: TRBD2; CDR3aa: CASSEEAGGQETQYF; CDR3nt: TGTGCCAGCAGTGAAGAAGCGGGGGGGCAAGAGACCCAGTACTTC
abundance: once; j_gene: TRBJ2-5; v_gene: TRBV7-2; d_gene: TRBD2; CDR3aa: CASSPRLAGPAETQYF; CDR3nt: TGTGCCAGCAGCCCTAGACTAGCGGGCCCGGCGGAGACCCAGTACTTC
abundance: .; j_gene: TRBJ1-1; v_gene: TRBV6-2/TRBV6-3; d_gene: TRBD1; CDR3aa: CASSSFPTGGTEAFF; CDR3nt: TGTGCCAGCAGTTCATTTCCGACAGGGGGTACTGAAGCTTTCTTT
abundance: .; j_gene: TRBJ2-7; v_gene: TRBV18; d_gene: TRBD2; CDR3aa: CASSPLAGGPYEQYF; CDR3nt: TGTGCCAGCTCACCACTAGCGGGGGGGCCCTACGAGCAGTACTTC
abundance: .; j_gene: TRBJ1-6; v_gene: TRBV7-9; d_gene: .; CDR3aa: CASSSPGRPYNSPLHF; CDR3nt: TGTGCCAGCAGCTCACCGGGGAGGCCCTATAATTCACCCCTCCACTTT